This entry lists 3 T cell receptor beta chains sequenced from one sample in a study of PD-1 blockade in classical Hodgkin lymphoma. In every patient, relapse followed autologous stem cell transplantation, while exposure to brentuximab vedotin differed. The table came from immunoSEQ multiplex PCR; TCRdb's copy has only in-frame clones and leaves some out. The repertoire holds under 30,000 clones, with approximately 74% as singletons. The sample was peripheral blood mononuclear cells (PBMCs), taken at baseline. The source of these receptors is a human donor with classical Hodgkin lymphoma.

This sequence joins TRBV27 and TRBJ1-2; a possible D gene is TRBD1 (6 bases). The germline CDR1 and CDR2 sequences are MNHEY and SMNVEV (reference sequence). The ends were cut back, 3 bases at V and 8 bases at J, with 19 bases in the middle. The CDR3 runs to 15 residues. The CDR3, as DNA: TGTGCCAGCAGTTTTAGAAACACAGGGAGGGGGGGCTACACCTTC. Protein product: CASSFRNTGRGGYTF.

The rearrangement links TRBV18 to TRBJ2-3; a weak D match, TRBD1 (7 bases). The ends were cut back, 3 bases at V and 5 bases at J, with 18 bases in the middle. CDR1 and CDR2 from the germline V gene are KGHSH and LQKENI. The length of the CDR3 is 16 residues. DNA of the CDR3: TGTGCCAGCTCACCGGGACTTACAGGGGTCCAAGATACGCAGTATTTT. Amino acid sequence: CASSPGLTGVQDTQYF.

The chain recombines TRBV30 with TRBJ2-5; 7 positions agree with TRBD2. V gave up 5 bases and J gave up 5 bases; unmatched junction bases: 8. This CDR3 has 13 amino acids. In germline, CDR1 is GTSNPN, CDR2 SVGIG (reference sequence). This chain's CDR3 is CAWAWGGRETQYF. The CDR3 DNA is TGTGCCTGGGCCTGGGGAGGGCGGGAGACCCAGTACTTC.